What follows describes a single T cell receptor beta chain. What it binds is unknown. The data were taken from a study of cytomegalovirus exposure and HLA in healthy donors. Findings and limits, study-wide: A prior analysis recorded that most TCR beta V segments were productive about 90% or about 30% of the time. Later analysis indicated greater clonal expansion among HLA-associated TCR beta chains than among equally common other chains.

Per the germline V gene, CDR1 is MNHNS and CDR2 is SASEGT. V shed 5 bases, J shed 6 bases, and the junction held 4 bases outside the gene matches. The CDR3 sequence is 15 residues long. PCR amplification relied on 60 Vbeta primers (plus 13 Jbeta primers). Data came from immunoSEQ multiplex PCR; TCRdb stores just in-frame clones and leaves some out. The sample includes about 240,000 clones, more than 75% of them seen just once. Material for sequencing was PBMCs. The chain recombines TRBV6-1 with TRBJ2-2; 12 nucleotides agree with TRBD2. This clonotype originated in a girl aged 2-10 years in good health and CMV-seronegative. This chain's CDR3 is CASSPSGRGAGELFF. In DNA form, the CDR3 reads TGTGCCAGCAGTCCTAGCGGGAGGGGGGCCGGGGAGCTGTTTTTT.